These 14 T cell receptor beta chains originate from one sample sequenced in a study of cytomegalovirus exposure and HLA in healthy donors. The PCR had 60 Vbeta and 13 Jbeta primers. The protocol was immunoSEQ multiplex PCR, while the TCRdb copy is restricted to in-frame clones and leaves out a portion. Among some 42,000 clones listed, roughly 47% were seen once. Sequencing was carried out using PBMCs. These receptors were collected from a human donor in good health.

The chain employs TRBV7-9 and TRBJ1-1, with 8 bases that match TRBD1. The CDR3 has 14 amino acids. Germline-derived CDR1 and CDR2 are SEHNR and FQNEAQ (reference sequence). Trimming cost V 5 bases and J 3 bases; bases outside gene matches: 5. As DNA, the CDR3 is TGTGCCAGCAGCCCCCGACAGGGGTACACTGAAGCTTTCTTT. Amino acids: CASSPRQGYTEAFF. The whole variable domain, filled in from reference TRBV7-9 and TRBJ1-1, reads DTGVSQNPRHKITKRGQNVTFRCDPISEHNRLYWYRQTLGQGPEFLTYFQNEAQLEKSRLLSDRFSAERPKGSFSTLEIQRTEQGDSAMYLCASSPRQGYTEAFFGQGTRLTVV.

The rearrangement uses TRBV7-2 and TRBJ2-1; TRBD2 is a possible D gene (6 bases). CDR1 and CDR2 from the germline V gene are SGHTA and FQGNSA. V lost 5 bases and J 1 base, leaving 12 bases between the germline ends. The CDR3 runs to 15 residues. CDR3 coding DNA: TGTGCCAGCAGCGCACTAGCCGGGTCCTACAATGAGCAGTTCTTC. Its translation: CASSALAGSYNEQFF.

This sequence joins TRBV27 and TRBJ2-7; 7 nucleotides line up with TRBD1. Trimming cost V 0 bases and J 3 bases; bases outside gene matches: 5. This CDR3 spans 15 amino acids. In germline, CDR1 is MNHEY, CDR2 SMNVEV (reference sequence). The chain's CDR3 is CASSLSRAGGYEQYF. DNA for the CDR3: TGTGCCAGCAGTTTATCTAGGGCAGGGGGCTACGAGCAGTACTTC.

This clone has only a few counts. V and J are TRBV4-1 and TRBJ1-1, with D possibly matching TRBD1 (6 bases). The CDR3 has 16 residues. Germline CDR1 reads MGHRA; CDR2 reads YSYEKL. Trimming stripped 5 bases from V and 0 bases from J, with 16 bases between. This CDR3 is CASSYQETGMNTEAFF. In DNA form, the CDR3 reads TGCGCCAGCAGCTACCAAGAGACAGGTATGAACACTGAAGCTTTCTTT.

The V gene is TRBV18, the J gene TRBJ2-3; maybe TRBD2 (6 bases). Looked up from germline, CDR1 is KGHSH and CDR2 is LQKENI. The CDR3 extends over 12 amino acids. V was pared by 8 bases and J by 4 bases, with 10 bases between. The CDR3 reads CASREIADTQYF. The CDR3 DNA reads as TGTGCCAGCCGGGAGATCGCAGATACGCAGTATTTT.

The chain joins TRBV5-1 to TRBJ1-1; D is unresolved. V was pared by 0 bases and J by 3 bases, with 6 bases between. CDR1 is SGHRS, CDR2 YFSETQ, per germline. This CDR3 is 13 amino acids long. The CDR3 is CASSLERHTEAFF. In DNA, the CDR3 is TGCGCCAGCAGCTTGGAGCGCCACACTGAAGCTTTCTTT.

Comment on this clone: At one end, the junction sequence differs from germline, possibly due to a read error. The rearrangement joins TRBV19 to TRBJ1-4; 10 nucleotides line up with TRBD1. This CDR3 has 13 residues. Looked up from germline, CDR1 is LNHDA and CDR2 is SQIVND (reference sequence). The CDR3 nucleotides read TGTGCCAGTACCGGAAGGACAGGGGGAAAACTGTCTTTT. It yields the protein CASTGRTGGKLSF.

CDR3 sequence reads: CASSLVWGEVTAGEQFF. DNA for the CDR3: TGTGCCAGCAGCTTAGTTTGGGGGGAGGTTACAGCTGGTGAGCAGTTCTTC. The genes are TRBV7-6 and TRBJ2-1; tentative D call: TRBD2 (6 bases). The V and J ends lost 1 base and 9 bases respectively, with 22 bases between them. Germline V gene lookup returns CDR1 SGHVS and CDR2 FNYEAQ. This CDR3 is built from 17 residues.

V usage is TRBV19 and J usage is TRBJ1-5, with a weak D call TRBD1 (6 bases). V shed 11 bases and J shed 3 bases, with 20 bases lying between them. The CDR3 sequence is 15 residues long. From germline, CDR1 is LNHDA and CDR2 SQIVND (reference sequence). CDR3 sequence reads: CASRSGEGDNQPQHF. CDR3 in DNA: TGTGCCTCCCGCTCAGGGGAAGGGGACAATCAGCCCCAGCATTTT.

V gene TRBV19 combines with J gene TRBJ1-1; possibly TRBD1 for D (6 bases). This CDR3 has 12 amino acids. The germline V and J ends were trimmed by 10 bases and 1 base, with 10 bases remaining between them. Germline V gives CDR1 LNHDA, CDR2 SQIVND (reference sequence). Written as DNA, the CDR3 is TGTGCCACGGGACACCGGAACACTGAAGCTTTCTTT. The encoded protein is CATGHRNTEAFF.

V usage is TRBV2 and J usage is TRBJ1-5; D is uncertain. CDR3 length: 14 residues. V was clipped by 3 bases and J by 8 bases, with 14 bases between them. Germline CDR1 SNHLY, CDR2 FYNNEI. The CDR3 region is CASSEGGDLEPQHF. CDR3 in DNA: TGTGCCAGCAGTGAGGGCGGGGATTTGGAGCCCCAGCATTTT.

V and J are TRBV7-3 and TRBJ2-1, with 15 bases lining up with TRBD2. The CDR3 contains 19 residues. Per the germline V gene, CDR1 is SGHTA and CDR2 is FQGTGA. V shed 5 bases, J shed 0 bases, and the junction held 8 bases outside the gene matches. CDR3 sequence reads: CASSPWTSGRGGSYNEQFF. The CDR3 nucleotides read TGTGCCAGCAGCCCTTGGACTAGCGGGAGGGGGGGCTCCTACAATGAGCAGTTCTTC.

The V gene is TRBV6-5, the J gene TRBJ2-2; tentatively, D is TRBD1 (5 bases). The V gene's germline CDR1 is MNHEY and CDR2 SVGAGI. V was cut by 0 bases and J by 0 bases, with 8 bases left in between. The CDR3 extends over 16 amino acids. CDR3 amino acids: CASSYSGAPNTGELFF. Here the CDR3 DNA reads TGTGCCAGCAGTTACTCAGGGGCTCCGAACACCGGGGAGCTGTTTTTT.

This clone was seen more than once but under ten times. V is TRBV18 and J is TRBJ1-4, with D hard to call. The V gene's germline CDR1 is KGHSH and CDR2 LQKENI. The CDR3 consists of 15 residues. Trimming took 4 bases from V and 5 from J, leaving 14 bases between them. CDR3 amino acids: CASSRQNERNEKLFF. CDR3 in DNA: TGTGCCAGCTCACGCCAGAATGAGAGGAATGAAAAACTGTTTTTT.